The 21 T cell receptor beta chains below come from one sample, sequenced in a study of Ad26.COV2.S vaccination and SARS-CoV-2 variants. Data came from immunoSEQ multiplex PCR; TCRdb stores just in-frame clones and leaves some out. The data contain over 85,000 clones, 80% of them singletons. The sequences come from peripheral blood, collected after recovery from COVID-19. All receptors come from a human donor who had recovered from COVID-19.

V is TRBV7-9 and J is TRBJ2-1; D possibly corresponds to TRBD2 (5 bases). Germline values: CDR1 SEHNR, CDR2 FQNEAQ (reference sequence). The CDR3 is 12 amino acids. V was cut by 2 bases and J by 6 bases, with 5 bases left in between. The DNA of the CDR3 is TGTGCCAGCAGCTTAACTAGCAATGAGCAGTTCTTC. Translation: CASSLTSNEQFF. The full variable domain, its missing parts supplied by reference TRBV7-9 and TRBJ2-1, is DTGVSQNPRHKITKRGQNVTFRCDPISEHNRLYWYRQTLGQGPEFLTYFQNEAQLEKSRLLSDRFSAERPKGSFSTLEIQRTEQGDSAMYLCASSLTSNEQFFGPGTRLTVL.

The chain employs TRBV5-1 and TRBJ1-5; D gene unclear. Germline V gene lookup returns CDR1 SGHRS and CDR2 YFSETQ. Trimming removed 4 bases at V and 3 bases at J, with 8 bases between. CDR3 length: 13 amino acids. The CDR3 region is CASSAGDNQPQHF. CDR3 DNA: TGCGCCAGCAGCGCCGGGGACAATCAGCCCCAGCATTTT.

J is TRBJ1-4 and V is TRBV28; unclear D gene. The CDR3 is 14 amino acids. Per germline, CDR1 MDHEN and CDR2 SYDVKM. V shed 8 bases and J shed 0 bases, with 10 bases lying between them. The CDR3, as DNA: TGTGCCAGCTTGGGTGATGCAACTAATGAAAAACTGTTTTTT. Translating gives CASLGDATNEKLFF.

This chain uses TRBV3-1 (or the pseudogene TRBV3-2) with TRBJ2-7; 9 nucleotides line up with TRBD1. V was pared by 8 bases and J by 3 bases, with 5 bases of the junction left unmatched. Germline CDR1 is LGHDT and CDR2 is YNNKEL (reference sequence). This CDR3 is built from 13 residues. This CDR3 reads CASRTGGGYEQYF. The CDR3 DNA reads as TGTGCCAGCCGTACAGGGGGCGGCTACGAGCAGTACTTC.

This clone has just a few counts. The chain couples TRBV6-5 to TRBJ1-2; weak D call: TRBD1 (6 bases). This CDR3 has 15 residues. Trimming stripped 6 bases from V and 1 base from J, with 15 bases between. Germline V gene data show CDR1 as MNHEY and CDR2 as SVGAGI. CDR3 protein: CASRIAGTFNYGYTF. CDR3 coding DNA: TGTGCCAGCAGGATTGCCGGGACATTTAACTATGGCTACACCTTC.

The chain employs TRBV7-9 and TRBJ1-2; 9 nucleotides align to TRBD1. V shed 7 bases and J 2 bases; nucleotides not matched to a gene: 8. CDR3 length: 15 amino acids. Germline CDR1 is SEHNR and CDR2 is FQNEAQ (reference sequence). The CDR3 DNA is TGTGCCAGCACCCCGAGGACAGGGGCGAACTATGGCTACACCTTC. Its protein product is CASTPRTGANYGYTF. The full variable domain, rest sourced from reference TRBV7-9 and TRBJ1-2, is DTGVSQNPRHKITKRGQNVTFRCDPISEHNRLYWYRQTLGQGPEFLTYFQNEAQLEKSRLLSDRFSAERPKGSFSTLEIQRTEQGDSAMYLCASTPRTGANYGYTFGSGTRLTVV.

The J gene is TRBJ1-1, the V gene TRBV7-3; D remains ambiguous. V lost 2 bases to trimming and J lost 0 bases, with 7 bases between them. CDR3 length equals 14 residues. Germline CDR1 is SGHTA and CDR2 is FQGTGA. CDR3 nucleotides: TGTGCCAGCAGCTTAGGAGGGCTGAACACTGAAGCTTTCTTT. It specifies CASSLGGLNTEAFF.

The chain combines TRBV6-2 or TRBV6-3 with TRBJ1-2, with no clear D. Germline CDR1 and CDR2: MNHEY and SVGEGT. Trimming took 0 bases from V and 5 from J, leaving 10 bases between them. The CDR3 is 14 amino acids. The CDR3 reads CASSYSTKSYGYTF. DNA for the CDR3: TGTGCCAGCAGTTACTCGACAAAGTCGTATGGCTACACCTTC.

The rearrangement links TRBV5-4 to TRBJ1-2; D gene unclear. This CDR3 region has 14 residues. The V gene's germline CDR1 is SGHNT and CDR2 YYREEE (reference sequence). Trimming pared 0 bases from V and 3 bases from J, leaving 9 bases between. CDR3 residues: CASSLDLGDYGYTF. The DNA of the CDR3 is TGTGCCAGCAGCTTGGATCTAGGCGACTATGGCTACACCTTC. The variable domain in full, with the rest retrieved from reference TRBV5-4 and TRBJ1-2, is ETGVTQSPTHLIKTRGQQVTLRCSSQSGHNTVSWYQQALGQGPQFIFQYYREEENGRGNFPPRFSGLQFPNYSSELNVNALELDDSALYLCASSLDLGDYGYTFGSGTRLTVV.

The chain combines TRBV23-1 with TRBJ1-4, with D possibly TRBD1 on 5 matching bases. TRBV23-1 is assigned to the ORF class and has an uncertain function. The CDR3 totals 14 residues. Trimming removed 0 bases from V and 10 bases from J, with 12 bases in between. This chain's CDR3 is CASSQSRTFRKLFF. The CDR3 nucleotides are TGCGCCAGCAGTCAATCCCGGACATTTCGAAAACTGTTTTTT.

In its sample, this clone was seen a few times. The chain carries TRBV7-2 and TRBJ1-5, with unresolved D. V gave up 2 bases and J gave up 5 bases, with 22 bases separating them. The germline CDR1 and CDR2 sequences are SGHTA and FQGNSA. The CDR3 totals 18 residues. The CDR3 spells CASSLSAIWTPRDQPQHF. The CDR3 DNA reads TGTGCCAGCAGCTTATCAGCCATCTGGACGCCTCGAGATCAGCCCCAGCATTTT.

This chain connects TRBV11-1 to TRBJ2-5; D is ambiguous. V shed 0 bases and J shed 4 bases, with 3 bases lying between them. CDR3 length equals 12 residues. CDR1 is SGHAT, CDR2 FQDESV, per germline (reference sequence). CDR3 region: CASSLAGETQYF. The CDR3 nucleotides are TGTGCCAGCAGCTTAGCGGGAGAGACCCAGTACTTC. Filled out from reference TRBV11-1 and TRBJ2-5, the complete variable domain reads EAEVAQSPRYKITEKSQAVAFWCDPISGHATLYWYRQILGQGPELLVQFQDESVVDDSQLPKDRFSAERLKGVDSTLKIQPAELGDSAMYLCASSLAGETQYFGPGTRLLVL.

The rearrangement links TRBV24-1 to TRBJ2-3; D might be TRBD1 (6 bases). The germline V and J ends were trimmed by 7 bases and 1 base, with 11 bases remaining between them. The CDR3 consists of 14 residues. Germline V gene lookup returns CDR1 KGHDR and CDR2 SFDVKD. The CDR3 DNA reads TGTGCCACCAGCAGGGGTAGGGGCACAGATACGCAGTATTTT. It is translated as CATSRGRGTDTQYF.

The rearrangement uses TRBV5-1 and TRBJ1-1; D uncertain. This CDR3 comprises 13 residues. CDR1 and CDR2 (germline): SGHRS, YFSETQ. V was pared by 2 bases and J by 0 bases, with 5 bases between. This CDR3 is CASSFTVNTEAFF. DNA for the CDR3: TGCGCCAGCAGCTTTACGGTGAACACTGAAGCTTTCTTT. Using reference TRBV5-1 and TRBJ1-1 for the parts outside the CDR3, the full variable domain is KAGVTQTPRYLIKTRGQQVTLSCSPISGHRSVSWYQQTPGQGLQFLFEYFSETQRNKGNFPGRFSGRQFSNSRSEMNVSTLELGDSALYLCASSFTVNTEAFFGQGTRLTVV.

The gene calls are TRBV29-1 and TRBJ1-4; 7 bases fit TRBD1. V was clipped by 5 bases and J by 6 bases; unmatched bases: 9. The CDR3 spans 14 residues. Germline V gene sequence: CDR1 SQVTM, CDR2 ANQGSEA. CDR3: CSVNRGGGDEKLFF. The CDR3 DNA follows: TGCAGCGTTAACAGGGGCGGAGGGGATGAAAAACTGTTTTTT.

This clone was seen only a few times. The rearrangement links TRBV19 to TRBJ1-5; 8 nucleotides line up with TRBD1. The CDR3 consists of 14 residues. Germline lookup yields CDR1 LNHDA and CDR2 SQIVND (reference sequence). V lost 10 bases, J lost 0 bases, and 5 bases stayed unmatched. The CDR3, as DNA: TGTGCCACCTCGACAGGGGATAGCAATCAGCCCCAGCATTTT. Its protein product is CATSTGDSNQPQHF.

V and J are TRBV5-1 and TRBJ1-1; D is unresolved. The ends were cut back, 2 bases at V and 6 bases at J, with 11 bases in the middle. Germline V gene lookup returns CDR1 SGHRS and CDR2 YFSETQ. The CDR3 sequence is 13 residues long. CDR3 sequence (DNA): TGCGCCAGCAGCTTTGCGGGGATACCTGAAGCTTTCTTT. Protein product: CASSFAGIPEAFF.

The chain is built from TRBV4-1 and TRBJ2-1; tentatively, D is TRBD2 (7 bases). The germline V and J ends were trimmed by 1 base and 4 bases, with 17 bases remaining between them. CDR3 length equals 17 residues. Per the germline V gene, CDR1 is MGHRA and CDR2 is YSYEKL. In DNA form, the CDR3 reads TGCGCCAGCAGCCAAGGGGGCGCGCGGGGGCTTTACAATGAGCAGTTCTTC. Encoded protein: CASSQGGARGLYNEQFF.

The rearrangement uses TRBV30 and TRBJ1-2; TRBD1 matches at 9 bases. CDR3 length equals 11 residues. V dropped 5 bases and J dropped 13; count of bases not matched to a gene: 8. Germline CDR1 GTSNPN, CDR2 SVGIG (reference sequence). The CDR3 loop is CAWSSGQGLTF. The CDR3 nucleotides read TGTGCCTGGTCCTCGGGACAGGGTCTCACCTTC.

The V gene is TRBV6-5, the J gene TRBJ2-1; perhaps D is TRBD1 or TRBD2 (5 bases each). The CDR3 consists of 13 residues. Looked up from germline, CDR1 is MNHEY and CDR2 is SVGAGI. The V and J ends lost 0 bases and 8 bases respectively, with 8 bases between them. The CDR3 DNA reads TGTGCCAGCAGTTACTCCCGGGGCGATGAGCAGTTCTTC. Encoded protein: CASSYSRGDEQFF.

V gene TRBV20-1 combines with J gene TRBJ2-5; the D is unclear. Trimming shortened V by 6 bases and J by 1 base, and 6 bases separated the two germline ends. This CDR3 comprises 11 residues. Looked up from germline, CDR1 is DFQATT and CDR2 is SNEGSKA (reference sequence). The CDR3 DNA sequence: TGCAGTGCGATAGCCCAAGAGACCCAGTACTTC. This encodes CSAIAQETQYF.